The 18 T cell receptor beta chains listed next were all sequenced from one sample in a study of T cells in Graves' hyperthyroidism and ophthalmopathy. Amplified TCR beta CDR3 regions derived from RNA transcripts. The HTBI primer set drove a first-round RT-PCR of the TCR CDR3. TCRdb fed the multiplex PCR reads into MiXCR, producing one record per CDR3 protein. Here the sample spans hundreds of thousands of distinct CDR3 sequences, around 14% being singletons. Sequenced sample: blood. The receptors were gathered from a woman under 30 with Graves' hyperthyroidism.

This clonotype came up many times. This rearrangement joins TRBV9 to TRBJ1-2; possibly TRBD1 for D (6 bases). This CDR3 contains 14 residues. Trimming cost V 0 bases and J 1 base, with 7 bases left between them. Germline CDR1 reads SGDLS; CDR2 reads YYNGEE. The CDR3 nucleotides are TGTGCCAGCAGCGTAGACAGGGTTAACTATGGCTACACCTTC. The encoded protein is CASSVDRVNYGYTF.

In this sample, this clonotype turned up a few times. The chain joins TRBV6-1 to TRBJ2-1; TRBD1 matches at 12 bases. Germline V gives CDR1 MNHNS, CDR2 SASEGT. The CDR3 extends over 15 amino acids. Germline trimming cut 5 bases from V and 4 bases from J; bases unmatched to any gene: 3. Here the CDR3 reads CASSSGQGAYNEQFF. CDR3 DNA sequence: TGTGCCAGCAGTTCGGGACAGGGGGCGTACAATGAGCAGTTCTTC.

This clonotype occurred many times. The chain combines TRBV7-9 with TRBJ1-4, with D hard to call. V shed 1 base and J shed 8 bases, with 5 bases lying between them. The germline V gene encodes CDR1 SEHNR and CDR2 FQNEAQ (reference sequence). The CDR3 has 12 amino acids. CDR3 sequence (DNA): TGTGCCAGCAGCTTAGGGAGCGAAAAACTGTTTTTT. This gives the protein CASSLGSEKLFF.

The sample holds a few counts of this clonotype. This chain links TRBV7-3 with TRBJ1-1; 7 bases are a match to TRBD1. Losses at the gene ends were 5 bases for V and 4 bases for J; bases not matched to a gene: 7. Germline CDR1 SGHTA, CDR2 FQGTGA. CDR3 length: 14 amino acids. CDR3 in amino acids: CASSPQGTGTEAFF. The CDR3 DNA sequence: TGTGCCAGCAGCCCACAGGGGACCGGCACTGAAGCTTTCTTT.

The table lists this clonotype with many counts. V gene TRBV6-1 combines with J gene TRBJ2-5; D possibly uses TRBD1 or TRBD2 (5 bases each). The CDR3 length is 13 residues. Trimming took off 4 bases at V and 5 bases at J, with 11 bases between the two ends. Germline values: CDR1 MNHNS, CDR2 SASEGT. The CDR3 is CASSVTGAETQYF. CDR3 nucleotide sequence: TGTGCCAGCAGTGTGACCGGGGCGGAGACCCAGTACTTC.

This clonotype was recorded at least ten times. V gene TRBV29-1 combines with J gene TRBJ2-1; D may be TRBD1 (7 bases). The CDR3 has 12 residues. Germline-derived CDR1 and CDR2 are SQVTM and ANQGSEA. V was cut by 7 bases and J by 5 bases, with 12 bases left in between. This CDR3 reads CSAARGDNEQFF. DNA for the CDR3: TGCAGCGCCGCCAGGGGGGACAATGAGCAGTTCTTC.

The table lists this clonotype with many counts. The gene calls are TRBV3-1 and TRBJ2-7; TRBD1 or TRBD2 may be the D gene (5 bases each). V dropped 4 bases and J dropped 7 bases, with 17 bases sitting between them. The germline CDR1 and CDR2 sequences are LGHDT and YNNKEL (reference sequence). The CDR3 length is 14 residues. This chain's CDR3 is CASSRDAGLGEQYF. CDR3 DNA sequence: TGTGCCAGCAGCCGGGACGCAGGGTTGGGGGAGCAGTACTTC.

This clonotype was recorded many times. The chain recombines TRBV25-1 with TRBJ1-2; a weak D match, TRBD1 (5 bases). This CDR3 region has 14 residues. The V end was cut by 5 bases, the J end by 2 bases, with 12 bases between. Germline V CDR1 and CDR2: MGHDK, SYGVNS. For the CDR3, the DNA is TGTGCCAGCAGTTCCCCAAGACAGAACTATGGCTACACCTTC. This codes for CASSSPRQNYGYTF.

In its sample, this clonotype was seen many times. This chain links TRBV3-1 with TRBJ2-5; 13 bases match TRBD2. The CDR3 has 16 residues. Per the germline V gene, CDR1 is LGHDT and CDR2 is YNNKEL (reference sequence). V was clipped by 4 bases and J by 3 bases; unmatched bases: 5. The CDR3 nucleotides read TGTGCCAGCAGCCCCCGCGGGACTAGCGGGAAAGAGACCCAGTACTTC. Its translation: CASSPRGTSGKETQYF.

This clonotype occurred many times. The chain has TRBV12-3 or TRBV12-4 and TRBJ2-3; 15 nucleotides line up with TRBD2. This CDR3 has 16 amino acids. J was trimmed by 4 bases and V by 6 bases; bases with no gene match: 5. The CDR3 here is CASSPGLAGGADTQYF. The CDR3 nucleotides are TGTGCCAGCAGCCCCGGACTAGCGGGGGGGGCAGATACGCAGTATTTT.

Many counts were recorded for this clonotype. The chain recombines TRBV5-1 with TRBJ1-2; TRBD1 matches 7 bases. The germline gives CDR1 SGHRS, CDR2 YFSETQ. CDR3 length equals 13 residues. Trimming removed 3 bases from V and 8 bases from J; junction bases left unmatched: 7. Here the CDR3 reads CASSSGGTAGYTF. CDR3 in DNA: TGCGCCAGCAGCTCGGGGGGGACAGCCGGCTACACCTTC.

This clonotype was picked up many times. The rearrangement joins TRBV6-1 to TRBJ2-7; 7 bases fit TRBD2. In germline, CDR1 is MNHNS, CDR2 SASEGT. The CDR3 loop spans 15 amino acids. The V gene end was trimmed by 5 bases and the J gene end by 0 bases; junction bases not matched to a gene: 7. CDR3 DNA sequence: TGTGCCAGCAGTTACACGGCGGGAGCCTCCTACGAGCAGTACTTC. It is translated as CASSYTAGASYEQYF.

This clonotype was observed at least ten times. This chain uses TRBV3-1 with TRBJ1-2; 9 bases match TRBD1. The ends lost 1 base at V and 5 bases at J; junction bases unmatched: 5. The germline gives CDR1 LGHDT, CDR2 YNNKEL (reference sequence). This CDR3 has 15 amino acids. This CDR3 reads CASSQGGGQGYGYTF. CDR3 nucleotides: TGTGCCAGCAGCCAAGGTGGGGGACAGGGATATGGCTACACCTTC.

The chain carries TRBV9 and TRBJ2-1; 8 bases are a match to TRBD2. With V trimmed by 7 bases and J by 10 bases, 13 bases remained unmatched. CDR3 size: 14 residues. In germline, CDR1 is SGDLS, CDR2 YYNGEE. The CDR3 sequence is CASGPAGASMEQFF. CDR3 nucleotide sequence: TGTGCCAGCGGTCCAGCGGGGGCCTCAATGGAGCAGTTCTTC. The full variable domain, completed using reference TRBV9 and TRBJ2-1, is DSGVTQTPKHLITATGQRVTLRCSPRSGDLSVYWYQQSLDQGLQFLIQYYNGEERAKGNILERFSAQQFPDLHSELNLSSLELGDSALYFCASGPAGASMEQFFGPGTRLTVL.

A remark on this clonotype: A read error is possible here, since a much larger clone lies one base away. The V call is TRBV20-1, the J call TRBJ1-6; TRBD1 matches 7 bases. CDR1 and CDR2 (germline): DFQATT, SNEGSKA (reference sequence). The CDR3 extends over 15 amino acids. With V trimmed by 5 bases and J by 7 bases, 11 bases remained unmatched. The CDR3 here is CSAQDREGGNSPLHF. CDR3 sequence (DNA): TGCAGTGCTCAAGACAGGGAGGGGGGGAATTCACCCCTCCACTTT.

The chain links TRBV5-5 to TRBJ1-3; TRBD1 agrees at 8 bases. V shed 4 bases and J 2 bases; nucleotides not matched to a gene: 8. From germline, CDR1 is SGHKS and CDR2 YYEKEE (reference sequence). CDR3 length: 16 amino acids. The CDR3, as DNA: TGTGCCAGCAGCAAAATTCCCAGGGGGCCTGGAAACACCATATATTTT. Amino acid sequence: CASSKIPRGPGNTIYF.

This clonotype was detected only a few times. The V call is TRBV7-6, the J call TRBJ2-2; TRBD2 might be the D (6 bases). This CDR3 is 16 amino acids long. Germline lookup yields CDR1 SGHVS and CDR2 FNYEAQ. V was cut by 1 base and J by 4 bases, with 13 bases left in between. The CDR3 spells CASSLGLGPSTGELFF. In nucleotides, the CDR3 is TGTGCCAGCAGCTTAGGACTAGGCCCGAGCACCGGGGAGCTGTTTTTT.

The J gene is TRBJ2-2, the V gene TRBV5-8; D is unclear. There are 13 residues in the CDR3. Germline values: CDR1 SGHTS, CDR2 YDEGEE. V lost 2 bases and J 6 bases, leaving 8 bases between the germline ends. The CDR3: CASSFITSGELFF. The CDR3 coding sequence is TGTGCCAGCAGCTTTATTACTTCCGGGGAGCTGTTTTTT.